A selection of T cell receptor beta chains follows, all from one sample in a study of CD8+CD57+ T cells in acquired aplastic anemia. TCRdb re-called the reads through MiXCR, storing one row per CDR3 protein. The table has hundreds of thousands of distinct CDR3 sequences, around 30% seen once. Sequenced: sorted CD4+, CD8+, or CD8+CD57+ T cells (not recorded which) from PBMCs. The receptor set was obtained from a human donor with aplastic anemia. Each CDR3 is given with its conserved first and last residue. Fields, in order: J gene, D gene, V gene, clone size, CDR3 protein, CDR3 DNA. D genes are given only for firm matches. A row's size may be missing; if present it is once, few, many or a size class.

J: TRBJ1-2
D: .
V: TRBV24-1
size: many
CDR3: CATGDGYGYTF
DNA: TGTGCCACGGGGGACGGTTATGGCTACACCTTC

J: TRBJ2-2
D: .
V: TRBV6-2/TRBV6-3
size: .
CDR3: CASRLRLAYGELFF
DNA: TGTGCCAGCCGATTAAGGCTAGCTTATGGGGAGCTGTTTTTT

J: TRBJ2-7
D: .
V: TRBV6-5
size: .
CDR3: CASSYSMGIGSNYEQHF
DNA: TGTGCCAGCAGTTACTCGATGGGCATAGGGTCTAACTACGAGCAGCACTTC

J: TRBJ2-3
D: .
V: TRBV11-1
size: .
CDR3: CASSGVGVLITDTQYF
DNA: TGTGCCAGCAGCGGAGTGGGCGTACTGATCACAGATACGCAGTATTTT

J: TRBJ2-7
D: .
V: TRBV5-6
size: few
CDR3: CASSLAGTKAYEQYF
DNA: TGTGCCAGCAGCCTGGCCGGGACAAAGGCCTACGAGCAGTACTTC

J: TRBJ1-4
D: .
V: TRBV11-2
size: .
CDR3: CASRQDYRGAEEKLFF
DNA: TGTGCCAGCCGCCAAGACTACCGGGGGGCAGAGGAAAAACTGTTTTTT

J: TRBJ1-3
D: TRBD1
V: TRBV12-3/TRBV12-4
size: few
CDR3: CASSSNRGGNTIYF
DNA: TGTGCCAGCAGCTCAAACAGGGGGGGAAACACCATATATTTT

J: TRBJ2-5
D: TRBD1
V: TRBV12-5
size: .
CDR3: CASATDRRSQYF
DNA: TGTGCTAGTGCCACGGACAGGAGGTCCCAGTACTTC

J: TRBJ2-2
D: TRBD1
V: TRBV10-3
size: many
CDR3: CAIRQGALNGELFF
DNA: TGTGCCATCAGACAGGGGGCGTTGAACGGGGAGCTGTTTTTT

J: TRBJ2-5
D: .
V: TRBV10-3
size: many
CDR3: CASAGPQETQYF
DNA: TGTGCCTCGGCAGGACCCCAAGAGACCCAGTACTTC

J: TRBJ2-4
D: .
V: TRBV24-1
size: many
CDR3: CATSGGGPAKNIQYF
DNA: TGTGCCACCAGTGGGGGGGGGCCGGCCAAAAACATTCAGTACTTC

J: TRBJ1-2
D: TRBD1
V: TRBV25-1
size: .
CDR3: CASRDRGNYGYTF
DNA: TGTGCCAGCCGAGACAGGGGTAACTATGGCTACACCTTC

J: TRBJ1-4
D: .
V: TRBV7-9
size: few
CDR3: CASSDSGDEKLFF
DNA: TGTGCCAGCAGCGATTCGGGGGATGAAAAACTGTTTTTT

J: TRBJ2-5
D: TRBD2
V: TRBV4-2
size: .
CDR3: CASSHDTHSGGETQYF
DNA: TGTGCCAGCAGCCACGATACCCACAGCGGGGGGGAGACCCAGTACTTC

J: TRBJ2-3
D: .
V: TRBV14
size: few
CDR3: CASSQRTGSTDTQYF
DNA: TGTGCCAGCAGTCAAAGGACTGGGAGCACAGATACGCAGTATTTT

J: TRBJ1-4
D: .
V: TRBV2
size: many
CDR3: CASRGIDEKLFF
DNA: TGTGCCAGCAGGGGTATCGATGAAAAACTGTTTTTT

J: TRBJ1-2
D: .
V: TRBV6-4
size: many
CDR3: CASSDYGQSYTF
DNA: TGTGCCAGCAGTGACTATGGACAGAGCTACACCTTC

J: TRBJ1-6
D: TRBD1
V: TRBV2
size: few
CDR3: CASSYGTGNRSPLHF
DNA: TGTGCCAGCAGTTACGGGACAGGGAATCGGTCACCCCTCCACTTT

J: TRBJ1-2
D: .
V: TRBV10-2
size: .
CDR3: CASSRDDYGYTF
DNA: TGCGCCAGCAGTCGGGATGACTATGGCTACACCTTC

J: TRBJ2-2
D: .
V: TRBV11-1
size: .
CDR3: CASSLVLGGGTGELFF
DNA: TGTGCCAGCAGCTTAGTGTTAGGTGGCGGCACCGGGGAGCTGTTTTTT

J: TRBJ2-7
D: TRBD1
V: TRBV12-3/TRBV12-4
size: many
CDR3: CASTTVGQGYEQYF
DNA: TGTGCCAGCACCACAGTTGGACAGGGGTACGAGCAGTACTTC

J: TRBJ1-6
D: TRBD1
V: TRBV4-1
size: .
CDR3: CASSQFLDRENSPLHF
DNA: TGCGCCAGCAGCCAATTTCTGGACAGGGAGAACTCACCCCTCCACTTT

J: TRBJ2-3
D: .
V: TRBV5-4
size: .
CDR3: CASSFTHDTQYF
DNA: TGTGCCAGCAGCTTCACTCACGATACGCAGTATTTT

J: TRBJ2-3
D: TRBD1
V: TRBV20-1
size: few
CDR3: CSARDLGTGTDTQYF
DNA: TGCAGTGCTAGAGATCTCGGGACAGGCACAGATACGCAGTATTTT

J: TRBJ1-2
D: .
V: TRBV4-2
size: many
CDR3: CASSQDGVVGYTF
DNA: TGTGCCAGCAGCCAAGATGGAGTGGTAGGCTACACCTTC

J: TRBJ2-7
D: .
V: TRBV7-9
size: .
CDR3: CASSQSGTDRGEQYF
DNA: TGTGCCAGCAGCCAATCCGGGACGGATAGGGGAGAGCAGTACTTC

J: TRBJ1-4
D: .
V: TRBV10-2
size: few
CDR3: CASSHFPGTRDEKLFF
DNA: TGCGCCAGCAGTCACTTTCCCGGGACACGGGATGAAAAACTGTTTTTT

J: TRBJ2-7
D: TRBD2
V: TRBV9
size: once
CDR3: CASSAGLAGPSGSYEQYF
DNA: TGTGCCAGCAGCGCCGGACTAGCGGGGCCCTCGGGGTCCTACGAGCAGTACTTC

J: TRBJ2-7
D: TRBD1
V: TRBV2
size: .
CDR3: CATSTAGTAIYEQYF
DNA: TGTGCCACCTCGACTGCCGGGACAGCTATCTACGAGCAGTACTTC

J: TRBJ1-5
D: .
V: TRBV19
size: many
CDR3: CATADRAGPNQPQHF
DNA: TGTGCCACCGCGGACCGTGCAGGCCCCAATCAGCCCCAGCATTTT

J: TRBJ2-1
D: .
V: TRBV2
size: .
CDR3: CASSGVLRNNEQFF
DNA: TGTGCCAGCAGTGGGGTACTTAGGAACAATGAGCAGTTCTTC

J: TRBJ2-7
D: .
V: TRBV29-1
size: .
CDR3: CSVDRGGTGVYGQYF
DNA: TGCAGCGTTGATAGAGGGGGTACCGGGGTCTACGGGCAGTACTTC

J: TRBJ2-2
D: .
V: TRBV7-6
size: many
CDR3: CASSIRQSGGELFF
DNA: TGTGCCAGCAGCATTCGACAGTCTGGCGGGGAGCTGTTTTTT

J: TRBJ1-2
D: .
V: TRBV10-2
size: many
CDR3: CASREGDYGYTF
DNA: TGCGCCAGCAGGGAGGGGGACTATGGCTACACCTTC

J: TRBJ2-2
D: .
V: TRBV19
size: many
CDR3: CASSIVLRDTGELFF
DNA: TGTGCCAGTAGTATTGTGCTTCGGGACACCGGGGAGCTGTTTTTT

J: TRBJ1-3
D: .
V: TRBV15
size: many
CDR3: CATSGSRTVSGNTIYF
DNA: TGTGCCACCAGCGGGTCCCGAACCGTCTCTGGAAACACCATATATTTT

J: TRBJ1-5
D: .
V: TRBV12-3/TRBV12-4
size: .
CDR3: CASSPGGVKPQHF
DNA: TGTGCCAGCAGCCCGGGGGGGGTGAAGCCCCAGCATTTT

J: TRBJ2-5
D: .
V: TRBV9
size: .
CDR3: CASSVLGGETQYF
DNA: TGTGCCAGCAGCGTATTAGGGGGGGAGACCCAGTACTTC

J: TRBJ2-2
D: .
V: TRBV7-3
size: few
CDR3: CASSSAAEFTGELFF
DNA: TGTGCCAGCAGCTCAGCTGCGGAATTCACCGGGGAGCTGTTTTTT

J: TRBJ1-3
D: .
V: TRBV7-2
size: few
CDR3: CASSARGPGNTIYF
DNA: TGTGCCAGCAGCGCCCGGGGGCCCGGAAACACCATATATTTT

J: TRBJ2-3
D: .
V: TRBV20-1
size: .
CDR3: CSASPQQGTDTQYF
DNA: TGCAGTGCGAGTCCCCAACAGGGAACAGATACGCAGTATTTT